This TCR beta chain was sequenced for a study of STAT5B mutations in CD4+ large granular lymphocyte leukemia. Study overall: Healthy donors showed HLA-associated enrichment of the CDR3 'QG' motif.

Study processing details: A productive frequency of 2.59 x 10-5 was the lowest detectable. Profiling relied on immunoSEQ multiplex PCR, and the TCRdb table lists in-frame clones only, not all of them. The D gene and trimming were derived from the DNA, and the V and J assignments and clone size from that table. The sample holds about 31,000 clones, just over 75% seen once. To note about this clone: A junction end diverges from the germline sequence, so it may reflect a read error.

Healthy controls were blood donor buffy coats. The sequence derives from a human donor in good health. Input material: CD4+ T cells from blood buffy coats.

The CDR3, as DNA: TGCGCCAGCAGGGAGTTAGCGGAAACCTACGAGCAGTACTTC. Protein product: CASRELAETYEQYF. The J gene is TRBJ2-7, the V gene TRBV10-2; D might be TRBD2 (6 bases). The CDR3 covers 14 residues. Per the germline V gene, CDR1 is WSHSY and CDR2 is SAAADI.